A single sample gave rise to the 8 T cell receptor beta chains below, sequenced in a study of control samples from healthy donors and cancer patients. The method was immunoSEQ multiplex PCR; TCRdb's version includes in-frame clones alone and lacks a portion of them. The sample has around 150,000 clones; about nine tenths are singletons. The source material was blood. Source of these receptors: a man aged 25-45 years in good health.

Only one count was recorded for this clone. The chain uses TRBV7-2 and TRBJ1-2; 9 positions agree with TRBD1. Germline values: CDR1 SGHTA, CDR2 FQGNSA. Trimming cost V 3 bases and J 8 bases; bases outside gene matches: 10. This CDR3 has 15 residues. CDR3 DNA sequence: TGTGCCAGCAGCTTCTCCGGGACAGGGCAAAACGGCTACACCTTC. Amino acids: CASSFSGTGQNGYTF.

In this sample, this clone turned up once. The CDR3: CASSPRKLASSYNEQFF. The DNA of the CDR3 is TGTGCCAGCAGCCCTAGAAAACTAGCGAGCTCCTACAATGAGCAGTTCTTC. The chain recombines TRBV11-3 with TRBJ2-1; TRBD2 matches at 7 bases. Trimming cost V 5 bases and J 0 bases; bases outside gene matches: 10. CDR1 is SGHNT and CDR2 is YENEEA in the germline V gene. This CDR3 spans 17 amino acids.

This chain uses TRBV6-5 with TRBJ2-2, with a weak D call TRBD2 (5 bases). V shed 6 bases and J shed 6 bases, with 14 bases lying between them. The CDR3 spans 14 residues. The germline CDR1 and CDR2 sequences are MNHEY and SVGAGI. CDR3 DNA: TGTGCCAGCAGGACATCGGGGAGCCCCGGGGAGCTGTTTTTT. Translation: CASRTSGSPGELFF.

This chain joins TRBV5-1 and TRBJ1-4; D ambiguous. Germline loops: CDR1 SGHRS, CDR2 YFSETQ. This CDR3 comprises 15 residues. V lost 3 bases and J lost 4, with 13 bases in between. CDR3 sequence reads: CASSSGQAYNEKLFF. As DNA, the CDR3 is TGCGCCAGCAGCTCGGGCCAGGCGTATAATGAAAAACTGTTTTTT.

CDR3 residues: CASSPAERDTQYF. The CDR3 region has the DNA TGTGCCAGCAGCCCAGCGGAGAGGGATACGCAGTATTTT. This chain links TRBV9 with TRBJ2-3; a possible D gene is TRBD2 (5 bases). The CDR3 sequence is 13 residues long. CDR1 is SGDLS, CDR2 YYNGEE, per germline. V was clipped by 4 bases and J by 6 bases, with 12 bases between them.

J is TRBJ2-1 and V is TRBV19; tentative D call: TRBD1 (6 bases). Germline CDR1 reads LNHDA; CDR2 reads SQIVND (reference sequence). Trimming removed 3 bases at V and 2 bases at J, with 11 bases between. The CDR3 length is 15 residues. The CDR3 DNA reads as TGTGCCAGTAGTATCGACCGGGACACCTACAATGAGCAGTTCTTC. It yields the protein CASSIDRDTYNEQFF.

In nucleotides, the CDR3 is TGCGCCAGCAGCTTGGAGGAGGGCGGGAGAAGGTACGAGCAGTACTTC. Its translation: CASSLEEGGRRYEQYF. The V gene is TRBV5-1, the J gene TRBJ2-7, with 7 bases matching TRBD2. Germline V gene data show CDR1 as SGHRS and CDR2 as YFSETQ. This CDR3 is built from 16 residues. The V gene end was trimmed by 0 bases and the J gene end by 4 bases; junction bases not matched to a gene: 10. Variable domain in full (rest from reference TRBV5-1 and TRBJ2-7): KAGVTQTPRYLIKTRGQQVTLSCSPISGHRSVSWYQQTPGQGLQFLFEYFSETQRNKGNFPGRFSGRQFSNSRSEMNVSTLELGDSALYLCASSLEEGGRRYEQYFGPGTRLTVT.

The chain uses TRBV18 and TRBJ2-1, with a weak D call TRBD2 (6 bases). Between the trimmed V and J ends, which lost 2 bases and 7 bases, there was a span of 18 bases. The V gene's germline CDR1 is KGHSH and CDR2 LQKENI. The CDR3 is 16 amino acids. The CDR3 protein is CASSPWKGSGQNEQFF. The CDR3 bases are TGTGCCAGCTCACCATGGAAAGGTAGCGGCCAGAATGAGCAGTTCTTC.